One and the same sample provided the 19 T cell receptor beta chains below, sequenced in a study of cytomegalovirus exposure and HLA in healthy donors. Some clones are missing from TCRdb's copy, which holds only in-frame ones; the method was immunoSEQ multiplex PCR. Of tens of thousands of clones in the sample, more than 95% were seen once. The sequenced material came from PBMCs. The receptors come from a young man in good health and CMV-seronegative.

CDR3 loop: CASSSPGTGGSYGYTF. Written as DNA, the CDR3 is TGTGCCAGCAGTTCCCCCGGGACAGGGGGCTCCTATGGCTACACCTTC. The V and J genes are TRBV28 and TRBJ1-2; 12 bases match TRBD1. Per germline, CDR1 MDHEN and CDR2 SYDVKM. The V segment lost 4 bases and the J segment 4 bases; nucleotides outside the gene matches: 7. There are 16 residues in the CDR3.

The gene calls are TRBV5-8 and TRBJ1-6, with TRBD1 matching over 9 bases. The CDR3 contains 17 residues. J was trimmed by 8 bases and V by 4 bases; bases with no gene match: 13. Germline V lookup: CDR1 SGHTS, CDR2 YDEGEE. CDR3 protein: CASSLALGQGYHSPLHF. The CDR3 DNA reads as TGTGCCAGCAGCCTGGCGTTGGGACAGGGATATCATTCACCCCTCCACTTT.

The chain is built from TRBV28 and TRBJ1-4; TRBD1 aligns across 11 bases. CDR3 length equals 16 residues. Germline V gene lookup returns CDR1 MDHEN and CDR2 SYDVKM. J gave up 0 bases and V 6 bases, and 3 bases lay outside the gene matches. The CDR3 DNA is TGTGCCAGCAGCGGGGGACAGGGGGCAACTAATGAAAAACTGTTTTTT. Its protein is CASSGGQGATNEKLFF.

The chain carries TRBV4-1 and TRBJ1-5, with D tentatively TRBD1 (6 bases). The CDR3 sequence is 15 residues long. Germline-derived CDR1 and CDR2 are MGHRA and YSYEKL. V lost 1 base and J 1 base, leaving 8 bases between the germline ends. This CDR3 reads CASSQGGGSNQPQHF. In DNA, the CDR3 is TGCGCCAGCAGCCAAGGGGGGGGCAGCAATCAGCCCCAGCATTTT.

The rearrangement joins TRBV10-3 to TRBJ1-3, with a possible D match to TRBD1 (6 bases). Germline values: CDR1 ENHRY, CDR2 SYGVKD. CDR3 length: 16 amino acids. V was trimmed by 2 bases and J by 0 bases, leaving 11 bases between them. For the CDR3, the DNA is TGTGCCATCAGTGAGGCCAGGGGTCACTCTGGAAACACCATATATTTT. This translates into CAISEARGHSGNTIYF.

The rearrangement joins TRBV19 to TRBJ1-3; D unresolved. The germline CDR1 and CDR2 sequences are LNHDA and SQIVND (reference sequence). The CDR3 is made up of 12 amino acids. Trimming pared 9 bases from V and 1 base from J, leaving 7 bases between. The CDR3 sequence: CASRGSGNTIYF. In DNA form, the CDR3 reads TGTGCCAGCCGGGGTTCTGGAAACACCATATATTTT. Drawing the rest from reference TRBV19 and TRBJ1-3, the complete variable domain is DGGITQSPKYLFRKEGQNVTLSCEQNLNHDAMYWYRQDPGQGLRLIYYSQIVNDFQKGDIAEGYSVSREKKESFPLTVTSAQKNPTAFYLCASRGSGNTIYFGEGSWLTVV.

This rearrangement joins TRBV2 to TRBJ2-7, with 8 bases aligning to TRBD1. The CDR3 length is 16 residues. The trim removed 7 bases at V and 0 bases at J, leaving 11 bases unmatched. Germline V gene sequence: CDR1 SNHLY, CDR2 FYNNEI. The CDR3 nucleotides read TGTGCCAGCAACAATCCCCGGGACAGGAGCTCCTACGAGCAGTACTTC. It translates to CASNNPRDRSSYEQYF.

The chain couples TRBV18 to TRBJ2-5; a weak D match, TRBD1 (6 bases). Germline assignment: CDR1 KGHSH and CDR2 LQKENI. Trimming removed 2 bases from V and 2 bases from J, with 12 bases in between. This CDR3 is 15 amino acids long. CDR3 protein: CASSPTHQGQETQYF. For the CDR3, the DNA is TGTGCCAGCTCACCAACACACCAGGGGCAAGAGACCCAGTACTTC.

The V gene is TRBV11-3, the J gene TRBJ2-5; 7 bases map to TRBD2. The CDR3 sequence is 15 residues long. The germline gives CDR1 SGHNT, CDR2 YENEEA. V gave up 4 bases and J gave up 3 bases; unmatched junction bases: 8. The CDR3 coding sequence is TGTGCCAGCAGCTCCACTAGCGCTGACAAAGAGACCCAGTACTTC. It is translated as CASSSTSADKETQYF.

CDR3 nucleotides: TGTGCCAGCAGTTCTTCCGGGACTAGCGGGAAAAGCGAGCAGTACTTC. Encoded protein: CASSSSGTSGKSEQYF. The chain recombines TRBV6-5 with TRBJ2-7; 13 bases match TRBD2. J was trimmed by 6 bases and V by 4 bases; bases with no gene match: 9. The CDR3 is made up of 16 amino acids. The germline gives CDR1 MNHEY, CDR2 SVGAGI.

This clone occurred once. CDR3 amino acids: CSVETVKNTEAFF. DNA of the CDR3: TGCAGCGTTGAGACAGTGAAGAACACTGAAGCTTTCTTT. The chain is built from TRBV29-1 and TRBJ1-1, with a weak D call TRBD1 (5 bases). The CDR3 sequence is 13 residues long. With 3 bases removed from V and 1 base from J, the gap between germline ends came to 9 bases. Germline loops: CDR1 SQVTM, CDR2 ANQGSEA.

This sequence joins TRBV9 and TRBJ2-3, with 10 bases lining up with TRBD1. With 0 bases clipped from V and 4 bases from J, the junction kept 8 bases outside the gene matches. This CDR3 spans 17 amino acids. Germline values: CDR1 SGDLS, CDR2 YYNGEE. The CDR3 loop reads CASSVAPGQGPPDTQYF. CDR3 sequence (DNA): TGTGCCAGCAGCGTAGCACCGGGACAGGGGCCTCCAGATACGCAGTATTTT.

The CDR3 region has the DNA TGTGCCAGCAGCCAAAACAGGGGAGTCGACTATGGCTACACCTTC. Its translation: CASSQNRGVDYGYTF. The V gene is TRBV11-2, the J gene TRBJ1-2, with TRBD1 matching over 7 bases. In germline, CDR1 is SGHAT, CDR2 FQNNGV. The CDR3 covers 15 residues. J lost 3 bases, V lost 5 bases, and 9 bases had no gene match. Filled out from reference TRBV11-2 and TRBJ1-2, the complete variable domain reads EAGVAQSPRYKIIEKRQSVAFWCNPISGHATLYWYQQILGQGPKLLIQFQNNGVVDDSQLPKDRFSAERLKGVDSTLKIQPAKLEDSAVYLCASSQNRGVDYGYTFGSGTRLTVV.

In this sample, this clone turned up once. The rearrangement joins TRBV6-6 to TRBJ1-1; TRBD1 matches at 7 bases. This CDR3 spans 16 amino acids. CDR1 and CDR2 (germline): MNHNY, SVGAGI (reference sequence). The J segment lost 1 base and the V segment lost 0 bases, leaving 5 bases of the junction unmatched. Here the CDR3 DNA reads TGTGCCAGCAGTTACTCGAGAGGGGGCGGGAACACTGAAGCTTTCTTT. It translates to CASSYSRGGGNTEAFF.

The chain employs TRBV28 and TRBJ1-1; 9 nucleotides align to TRBD1. The CDR3 has 15 amino acids. Trimming cost V 5 bases and J 3 bases; bases outside gene matches: 7. From germline, CDR1 is MDHEN and CDR2 SYDVKM. The CDR3 loop is CASSPTGTGYTEAFF. The CDR3 coding sequence is TGTGCCAGCAGTCCCACGGGGACAGGGTACACTGAAGCTTTCTTT.

V is TRBV28 and J is TRBJ2-2, with 11 bases identical to TRBD1. The trim removed 6 bases at V and 5 bases at J, leaving 8 bases unmatched. The CDR3 extends over 16 amino acids. Germline CDR1 MDHEN, CDR2 SYDVKM. As DNA, the CDR3 is TGTGCCAGCAGCCGTCCGGGGACAGGGGGAACCGGGGAGCTGTTTTTT. Amino acid sequence: CASSRPGTGGTGELFF.

The rearrangement joins TRBV6-5 to TRBJ2-5; D is possibly TRBD1 (8 bases). Trimming took off 2 bases at V and 6 bases at J, with 13 bases between the two ends. The CDR3 has 14 amino acids. CDR1 and CDR2 (germline): MNHEY, SVGAGI. CDR3 sequence (DNA): TGTGCCAGCAGTTACGTACAGGGGGGGAAGACCCAGTACTTC. It translates to CASSYVQGGKTQYF.

The chain has TRBV4-2 and TRBJ2-2; no definite D call. This CDR3 has 14 residues. CDR1 and CDR2 from the germline V gene are LGHNA and YNFKEQ. Trimming removed 1 base from V and 6 bases from J, with 9 bases in between. The CDR3 bases are TGTGCCAGCAGCCAAGGAGTAGGAGCCGGGGAGCTGTTTTTT. Residues: CASSQGVGAGELFF.

V gene TRBV28 combines with J gene TRBJ1-2, with TRBD1 matching over 10 bases. Unmatched junction bases numbered 5, after V lost 5 bases and J lost 2 bases. CDR1 MDHEN and CDR2 SYDVKM come from the germline V gene. The CDR3 length is 15 residues. Here the CDR3 DNA reads TGTGCCAGCAGTCAACGGACAGGGGGGAACTATGGCTACACCTTC. Its translation is CASSQRTGGNYGYTF.